The 14 T cell receptor beta chains below were found in one sample sequenced in a study of T cell responses to AZD1222 COVID-19 vaccine. This table comes from immunoSEQ multiplex PCR, and its TCRdb copy is limited to in-frame clones, with some not included. The data hold about 140,000 clones, with roughly 90% observed a single time. This specimen consisted of peripheral blood, obtained on day 0 of AZD1222 vaccination. All receptors come from an adult in good health.

This rearrangement joins TRBV12-3 or TRBV12-4 to TRBJ1-1; D is perhaps TRBD1 (6 bases). This CDR3 spans 11 amino acids. Trimming removed 7 bases at V and 8 bases at J, with 11 bases between. The CDR3 sequence: CASKLGAEAFF. The CDR3 nucleotides are TGTGCCAGCAAGCTGGGGGCCGAAGCTTTCTTT.

This chain joins TRBV20-1 and TRBJ2-1; TRBD2 matches 8 bases. The CDR3 contains 14 residues. CDR1 is DFQATT and CDR2 is SNEGSKA in the germline V gene (reference sequence). V was pared by 3 bases and J by 2 bases, with 3 bases of the junction left unmatched. CDR3 amino acids: CSASRGLAYNEQFF. CDR3 sequence (DNA): TGCAGTGCTAGTAGGGGACTAGCCTACAATGAGCAGTTCTTC.

This clone was observed a single time. The chain couples TRBV2 to TRBJ2-6, with 7 bases fitting TRBD1. Germline-derived CDR1 and CDR2 are SNHLY and FYNNEI. The junction had 5 bases not matched to a gene; V was cut back by 6 bases and J by 3 bases. There are 15 residues in the CDR3. The CDR3 coding sequence is TGTGCCAGCAGCCTAGGGACAGTTGGGGCCAACGTCCTGACTTTC. Its protein product is CASSLGTVGANVLTF.

The V call is TRBV7-2, the J call TRBJ2-7; no definite D call. Germline V gives CDR1 SGHTA, CDR2 FQGNSA. V was clipped by 0 bases and J by 3 bases, with 6 bases between them. This CDR3 region has 13 residues. The DNA of the CDR3 is TGTGCCAGCAGCTTAGCAGGCTACTACGAGCAGTACTTC. Amino acid sequence: CASSLAGYYEQYF.

This clone was seen once. V and J are TRBV21-1 and TRBJ1-1. TRBV21-1 is a listed pseudogene. This CDR3 has 16 residues. CDR3 loop: CASSRGGNLMNTEAFF. Written as DNA, the CDR3 is TGTGCCAGCAGCAGGGGGGGTAACTTAATGAACACTGAAGCTTTCTTT.

The chain carries TRBV6-6 and TRBJ1-1; TRBD1 might be the D (5 bases). This CDR3 region has 16 residues. V dropped 6 bases and J dropped 1 base, with 18 bases sitting between them. From germline, CDR1 is MNHNY and CDR2 SVGAGI (reference sequence). CDR3 in amino acids: CASRKSTVKRNTEAFF. DNA for the CDR3: TGTGCCAGCAGAAAATCGACAGTTAAAAGGAACACTGAAGCTTTCTTT.

This chain joins TRBV11-2 and TRBJ1-5; tentative D call: TRBD1 (6 bases). Germline-derived CDR1 and CDR2 are SGHAT and FQNNGV. The length of the CDR3 is 13 residues. The ends were cut back, 2 bases at V and 6 bases at J, with 8 bases in the middle. The CDR3 region has the DNA TGTGCCAGCAGCTTAACAGGGCCTCAGCCCCAGCATTTT. Its protein product is CASSLTGPQPQHF.

Turning to this clone: Distinct nucleotide sequences in the sample also encode this CDR3. The chain uses TRBV7-2 and TRBJ2-6; D might be TRBD2 (6 bases). Germline CDR1 SGHTA, CDR2 FQGNSA. There are 15 residues in the CDR3. V lost 5 bases, J lost 0 bases, and 8 bases lay in between. CDR3 loop: CASSLGGSGANVLTF. For the CDR3, the DNA is TGTGCCAGCAGCCTGGGAGGCTCTGGGGCCAACGTCCTGACTTTC.

J is TRBJ2-5 and V is TRBV5-4; 9 bases are shared with TRBD2. V trimming: 0 bases; J trimming: 0 bases; junction bases outside the gene matches: 6. This CDR3 contains 17 residues. Germline CDR1 is SGHNT and CDR2 is YYREEE (reference sequence). CDR3 coding DNA: TGTGCCAGCAGCTTGGGAGGTAGCGGGGGCTACCAAGAGACCCAGTACTTC. It yields the protein CASSLGGSGGYQETQYF.

CDR3 in amino acids: CASRGGFNEQFF. The CDR3 coding sequence is TGTGCCTCTCGGGGAGGTTTCAATGAGCAGTTCTTC. The chain couples TRBV2 to TRBJ2-1; D is possibly TRBD2 (6 bases). CDR3 size: 12 residues. V lost 11 bases, J lost 6 bases, and 14 bases lay in between. CDR1 and CDR2 (germline): SNHLY, FYNNEI.

The chain has TRBV4-3 and TRBJ1-5; the D is unclear. V was cut by 0 bases and J by 7 bases, with 13 bases left in between. The CDR3 spans 15 residues. Germline V gene lookup returns CDR1 LGHNA and CDR2 YSLEER. CDR3 loop: CASSQDYRGSQPQHF. The CDR3, as DNA: TGCGCCAGCAGCCAAGATTACCGGGGAAGCCAGCCCCAGCATTTT.

The CDR3 spells CASSSGKPSGNTIYF. The CDR3 region has the DNA TGTGCCAGCAGTTCAGGGAAGCCCTCGGGAAACACCATATATTTT. V usage is TRBV28 and J usage is TRBJ1-3; perhaps TRBD1 as D (5 bases). V was shortened by 4 bases and J by 4 bases, with 14 bases between the two germline ends. The germline gives CDR1 MDHEN, CDR2 SYDVKM. The CDR3 runs to 15 residues.

The sample holds one count of this clone. CDR3 amino acids: CASSSGTSWAFYEQYF. The DNA for the CDR3 is TGTGCCAGCAGTTCCGGGACTTCCTGGGCCTTCTACGAGCAGTACTTC. V gene TRBV27 combines with J gene TRBJ2-7, with D possibly TRBD2 on 6 matching bases. Germline-derived CDR1 and CDR2 are MNHEY and SMNVEV (reference sequence). With 4 bases removed from V and 3 bases from J, the gap between germline ends came to 19 bases. CDR3 length equals 16 residues.

The chain joins TRBV29-1 to TRBJ2-1; D gene unclear. Per the germline V gene, CDR1 is SQVTM and CDR2 is ANQGSEA. The CDR3 totals 10 residues. Trimming removed 7 bases at V and 6 bases at J, with 7 bases between. The DNA of the CDR3 is TGCAGCGCTAGGATCAATGAGCAGTTCTTC. Its translation: CSARINEQFF.